Below are 8 T cell receptor beta chains sequenced from a single sample in a study of CD8 T cells in Susac syndrome. Random hexamers primed reverse transcription of about 0.45 to 1 ug RNA. TCRdb used MiXCR to reprocess the immunoSEQ multiplex PCR reads, holding one entry per CDR3 protein. The sample includes about 180,000 distinct CDR3 sequences, around 95% of them seen just once. Material: CD8+ T cells from PBMCs. The receptors originated from a human donor with multiple sclerosis.

This clonotype was picked up one time. The V call is TRBV5-4, the J call TRBJ1-1; tentative D call: TRBD1 (5 bases). The CDR3 contains 14 residues. Trimming left V 4 bases short and J 0 bases short, with 10 bases between. Germline CDR1 reads SGHNT; CDR2 reads YYREEE (reference sequence). This CDR3 is CASSAGPMNTEAFF. The CDR3 nucleotides are TGTGCCAGCAGCGCGGGACCTATGAACACTGAAGCTTTCTTT.

The chain couples TRBV6-5 to TRBJ1-1; D possibly corresponds to TRBD1 (6 bases). The V and J ends lost 2 bases and 4 bases respectively, with 23 bases between them. The CDR3 is 18 residues long. Per germline, CDR1 MNHEY and CDR2 SVGAGI. CDR3 sequence: CASSYDPGWGLEGTEAFF. CDR3 in DNA: TGTGCCAGCAGTTACGACCCAGGTTGGGGGCTTGAGGGCACTGAAGCTTTCTTT.

The chain carries TRBV27 and TRBJ2-7; the match to TRBD1 covers 10 bases. The germline CDR1 and CDR2 sequences are MNHEY and SMNVEV (reference sequence). The junction had 7 bases not matched to a gene; V was cut back by 0 bases and J by 5 bases. This CDR3 is built from 16 residues. The CDR3 region has the DNA TGTGCCAGCAGTTTATCTGGACAGGGGGTAACTCACGAGCAGTACTTC. Its protein is CASSLSGQGVTHEQYF.

The chain is built from TRBV7-6 and TRBJ1-2; TRBD1 agrees at 9 bases. The CDR3 totals 14 residues. Germline CDR1 SGHVS, CDR2 FNYEAQ. V lost 6 bases to trimming and J lost 7 bases; unmatched junction nucleotides: 9. CDR3 coding DNA: TGTGCCAGCAGTCCAAACAGGGGGCCTGGTGGCTACACCTTC. It is translated as CASSPNRGPGGYTF.

The chain is built from TRBV7-9 and TRBJ1-5; D is ambiguous. V was cut by 6 bases and J by 2 bases, with 14 bases left in between. Germline CDR1 reads SEHNR; CDR2 reads FQNEAQ (reference sequence). The CDR3 contains 15 residues. The CDR3 nucleotides are TGTGCCAGCAGGAACGAACACGGTTGCAATCAGCCCCAGCATTTT. This sequence encodes CASRNEHGCNQPQHF.

V is TRBV29-1 and J is TRBJ2-1, with D unresolved. Germline V gene data show CDR1 as SQVTM and CDR2 as ANQGSEA. This CDR3 region has 13 residues. V was pared by 5 bases and J by 1 base, with 9 bases between. Here the CDR3 reads CSVLPDSYNEQFF. Here the CDR3 DNA reads TGCAGCGTTCTACCGGATTCCTACAATGAGCAGTTCTTC.

V gene TRBV20-1 combines with J gene TRBJ2-1, with 8 bases identical to TRBD2. Per the germline V gene, CDR1 is DFQATT and CDR2 is SNEGSKA (reference sequence). V trimming: 6 bases; J trimming: 8 bases; junction bases outside the gene matches: 15. CDR3 length equals 15 residues. CDR3 DNA sequence: TGCAGTGCCGACACTCCTAGCGGGTTGTTGGATGAGCAGTTCTTC. Translating gives CSADTPSGLLDEQFF.

The CDR3 loop is CASSPPWGSGVSTDTQYF. For the CDR3, the DNA is TGTGCCAGCAGCCCCCCCTGGGGTAGCGGGGTTAGCACAGATACGCAGTATTTT. The chain is built from TRBV5-4 and TRBJ2-3, with 8 bases fitting TRBD2. V lost 4 bases to trimming and J lost 0 bases; unmatched junction nucleotides: 13. This CDR3 contains 18 residues. Per the germline V gene, CDR1 is SGHNT and CDR2 is YYREEE (reference sequence). Full variable domain (missing parts from reference TRBV5-4 and TRBJ2-3): ETGVTQSPTHLIKTRGQQVTLRCSSQSGHNTVSWYQQALGQGPQFIFQYYREEENGRGNFPPRFSGLQFPNYSSELNVNALELDDSALYLCASSPPWGSGVSTDTQYFGPGTRLTVL.